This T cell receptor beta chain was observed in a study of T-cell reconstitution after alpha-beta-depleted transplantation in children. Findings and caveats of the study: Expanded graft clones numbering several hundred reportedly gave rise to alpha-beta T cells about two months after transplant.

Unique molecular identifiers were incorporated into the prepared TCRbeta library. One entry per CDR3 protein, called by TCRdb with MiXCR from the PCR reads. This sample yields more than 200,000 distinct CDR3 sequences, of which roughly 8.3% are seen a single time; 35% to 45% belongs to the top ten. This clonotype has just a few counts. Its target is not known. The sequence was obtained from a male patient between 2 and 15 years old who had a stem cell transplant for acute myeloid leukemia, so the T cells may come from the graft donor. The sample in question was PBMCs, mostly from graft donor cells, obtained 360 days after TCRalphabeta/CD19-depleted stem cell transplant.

This CDR3 reads CAFKEVVGGYTF. The CDR3, as DNA: TGTGCCTTCAAAGAAGTTGTCGGCGGCTACACCTTC. The chain joins TRBV10-3 to TRBJ1-2; D uncertain. Germline CDR1 ENHRY, CDR2 SYGVKD. The CDR3 covers 12 residues. V lost 11 bases and J 8 bases, leaving 18 bases between the germline ends.